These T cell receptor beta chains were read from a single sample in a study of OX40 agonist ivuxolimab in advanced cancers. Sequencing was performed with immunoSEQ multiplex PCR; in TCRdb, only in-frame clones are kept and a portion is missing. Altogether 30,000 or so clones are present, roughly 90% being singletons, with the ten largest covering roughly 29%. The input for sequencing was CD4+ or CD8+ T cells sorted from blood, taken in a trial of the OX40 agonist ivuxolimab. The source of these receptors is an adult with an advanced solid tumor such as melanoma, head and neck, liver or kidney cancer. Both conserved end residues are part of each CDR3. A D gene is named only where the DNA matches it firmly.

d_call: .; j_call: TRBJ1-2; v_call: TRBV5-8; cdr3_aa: CASSLRDYGYTF
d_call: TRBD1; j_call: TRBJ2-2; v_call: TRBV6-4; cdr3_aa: CASRPGDRIPGELFF
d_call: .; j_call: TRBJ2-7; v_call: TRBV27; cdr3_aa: CASSLSGSPEQYF
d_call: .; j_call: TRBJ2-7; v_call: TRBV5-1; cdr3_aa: CASSFGRGAYEQYF
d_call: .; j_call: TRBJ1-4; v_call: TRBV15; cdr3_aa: CATSRARGATNEKLFF
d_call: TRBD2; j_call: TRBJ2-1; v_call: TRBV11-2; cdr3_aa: CASSLVAGDGSEQFF
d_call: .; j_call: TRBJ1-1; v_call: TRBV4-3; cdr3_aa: CASSPSGVVIGVNTEAFF
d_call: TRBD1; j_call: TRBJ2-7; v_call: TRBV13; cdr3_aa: CASSSIRDRGEQYF
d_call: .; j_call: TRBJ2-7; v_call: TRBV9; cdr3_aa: CASSQNGGKSDEQYF
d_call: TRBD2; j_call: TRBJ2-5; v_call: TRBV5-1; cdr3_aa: CASSFSSGGALETQYF
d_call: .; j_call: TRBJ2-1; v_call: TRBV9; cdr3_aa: CASSDSGGPDEQFF
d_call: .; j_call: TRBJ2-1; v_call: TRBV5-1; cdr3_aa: CASSFLAGSEQFF
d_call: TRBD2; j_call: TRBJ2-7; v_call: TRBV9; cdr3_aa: CASSPGLAGREQYF
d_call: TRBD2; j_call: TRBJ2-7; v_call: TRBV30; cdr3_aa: CAWSPSWVAGLYEQYF
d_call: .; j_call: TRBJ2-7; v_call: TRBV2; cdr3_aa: CASSGDGPHEQYF
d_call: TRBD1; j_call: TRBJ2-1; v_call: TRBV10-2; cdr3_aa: CASSDGRQGPHREQFF
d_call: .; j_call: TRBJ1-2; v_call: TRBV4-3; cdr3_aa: CASSQGTGSNYGYTF
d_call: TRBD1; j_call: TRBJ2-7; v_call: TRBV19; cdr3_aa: CASSNDRGTYEQYF
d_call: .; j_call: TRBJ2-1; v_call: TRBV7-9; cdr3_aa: CASNRASNEQFF
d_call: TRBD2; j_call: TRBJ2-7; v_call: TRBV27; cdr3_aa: CASTLRGGRTFYEQYF
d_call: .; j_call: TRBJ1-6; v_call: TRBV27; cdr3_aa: CASSLVRGASNSPLHF
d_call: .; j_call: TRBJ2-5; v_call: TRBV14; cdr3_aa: CASSSYRLQETQYF
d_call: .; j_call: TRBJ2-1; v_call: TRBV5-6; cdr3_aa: CASQDSDSYNEQFF
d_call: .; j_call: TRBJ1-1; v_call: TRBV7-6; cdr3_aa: CASSLGQANTEAFF
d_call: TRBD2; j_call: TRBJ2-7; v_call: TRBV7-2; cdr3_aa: CASSLVISGDSYEQYF
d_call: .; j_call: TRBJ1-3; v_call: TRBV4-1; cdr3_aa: CASSQDVAFSGNTIYF
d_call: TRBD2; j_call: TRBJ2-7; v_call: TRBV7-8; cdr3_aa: CASILGLAGSGYEQYF
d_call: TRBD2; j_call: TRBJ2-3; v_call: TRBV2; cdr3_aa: CASSTSGITDTQYF
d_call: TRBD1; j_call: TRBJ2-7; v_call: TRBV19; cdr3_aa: CASSFRDRGSEQYF
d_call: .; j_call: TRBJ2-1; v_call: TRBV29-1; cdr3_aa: CSALGGSYNEQFF
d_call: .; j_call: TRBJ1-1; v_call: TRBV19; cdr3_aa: CASSIRNGGTEAFF
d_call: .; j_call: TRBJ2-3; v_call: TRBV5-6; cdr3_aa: CASSALGLSTDTQYF
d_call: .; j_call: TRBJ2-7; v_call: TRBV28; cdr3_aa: CASSTQDYTYEQYF
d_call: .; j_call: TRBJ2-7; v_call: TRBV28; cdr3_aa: CASSPRLGNEQYF
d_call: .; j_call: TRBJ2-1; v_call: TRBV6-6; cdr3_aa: CASTRTQKGNEQFF
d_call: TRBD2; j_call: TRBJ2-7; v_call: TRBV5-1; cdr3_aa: CASSLAASGSEVFREQYF
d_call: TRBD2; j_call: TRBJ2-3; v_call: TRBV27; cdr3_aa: CASSLSAGGPSTDTQYF
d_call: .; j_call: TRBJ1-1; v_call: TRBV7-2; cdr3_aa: CASSWDSPNTEAFF
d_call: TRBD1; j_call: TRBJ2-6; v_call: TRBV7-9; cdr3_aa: CASSLAGRQGASGANVLTF
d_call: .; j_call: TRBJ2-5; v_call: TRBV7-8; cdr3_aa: CASISIQGEETQYF
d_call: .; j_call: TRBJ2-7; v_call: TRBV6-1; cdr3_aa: CASSEVEGPLYEQYF
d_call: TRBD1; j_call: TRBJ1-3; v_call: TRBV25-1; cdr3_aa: CASSETGGVSGNTIYF
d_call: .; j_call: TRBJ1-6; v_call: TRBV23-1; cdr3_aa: CASSHPAGYRGIALHF
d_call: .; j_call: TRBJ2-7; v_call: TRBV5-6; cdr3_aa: CASSLGHQTYEQYF
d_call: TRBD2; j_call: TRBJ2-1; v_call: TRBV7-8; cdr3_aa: CASSPGTSGRAKISSYNEQFF
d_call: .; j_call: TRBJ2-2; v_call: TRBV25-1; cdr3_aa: CASSEPPATGELFF
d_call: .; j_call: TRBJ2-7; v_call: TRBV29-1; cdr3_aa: CSVEQGDNHYEQYF
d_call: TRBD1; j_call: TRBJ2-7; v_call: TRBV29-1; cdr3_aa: CSVEGDSSYEQYF
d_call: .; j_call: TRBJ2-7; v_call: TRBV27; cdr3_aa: CASSSWTDSYEQYF
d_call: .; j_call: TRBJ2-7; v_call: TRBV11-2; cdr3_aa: CALLVPEGVDEQYF
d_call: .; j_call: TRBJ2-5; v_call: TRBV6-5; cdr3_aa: CASSYSGGQETQYF
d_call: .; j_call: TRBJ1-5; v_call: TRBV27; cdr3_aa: CASSSILGGANQPQHF
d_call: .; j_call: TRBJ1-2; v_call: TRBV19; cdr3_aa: CASSIVTGSDGYTF
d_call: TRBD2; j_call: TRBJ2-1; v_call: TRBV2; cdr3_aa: CASIAGGLSSYNEQFF
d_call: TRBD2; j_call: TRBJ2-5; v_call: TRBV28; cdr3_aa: CASSPGLAGAGETQYF
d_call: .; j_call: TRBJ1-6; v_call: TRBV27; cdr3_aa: CASSRGDLRTLHF
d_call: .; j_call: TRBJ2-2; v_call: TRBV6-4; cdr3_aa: CASSGSGAANTGELFF
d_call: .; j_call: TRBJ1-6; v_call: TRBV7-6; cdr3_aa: CASSDTGINSPLHF
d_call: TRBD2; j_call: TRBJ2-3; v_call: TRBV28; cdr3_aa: CASRAPSGRSTDTQYF